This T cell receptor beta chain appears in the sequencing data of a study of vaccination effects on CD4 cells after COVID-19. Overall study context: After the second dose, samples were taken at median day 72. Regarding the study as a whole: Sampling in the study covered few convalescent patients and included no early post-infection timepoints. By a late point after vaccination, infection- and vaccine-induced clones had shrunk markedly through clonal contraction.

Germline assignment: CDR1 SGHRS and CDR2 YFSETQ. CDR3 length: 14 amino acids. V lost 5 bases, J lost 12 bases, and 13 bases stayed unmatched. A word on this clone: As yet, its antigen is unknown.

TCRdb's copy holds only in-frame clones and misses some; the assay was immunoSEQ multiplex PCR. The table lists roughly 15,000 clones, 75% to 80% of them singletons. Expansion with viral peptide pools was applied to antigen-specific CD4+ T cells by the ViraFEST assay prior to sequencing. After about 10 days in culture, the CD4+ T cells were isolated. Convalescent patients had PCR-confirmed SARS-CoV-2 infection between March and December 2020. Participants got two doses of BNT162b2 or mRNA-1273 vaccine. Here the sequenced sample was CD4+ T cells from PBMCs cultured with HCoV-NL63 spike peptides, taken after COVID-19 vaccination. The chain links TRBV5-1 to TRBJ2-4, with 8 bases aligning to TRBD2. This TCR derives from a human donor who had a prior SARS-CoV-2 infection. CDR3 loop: CASSTGLGVFTQYF. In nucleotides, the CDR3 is TGCGCCAGCAGTACGGGACTAGGGGTCTTCACTCAGTACTTC.